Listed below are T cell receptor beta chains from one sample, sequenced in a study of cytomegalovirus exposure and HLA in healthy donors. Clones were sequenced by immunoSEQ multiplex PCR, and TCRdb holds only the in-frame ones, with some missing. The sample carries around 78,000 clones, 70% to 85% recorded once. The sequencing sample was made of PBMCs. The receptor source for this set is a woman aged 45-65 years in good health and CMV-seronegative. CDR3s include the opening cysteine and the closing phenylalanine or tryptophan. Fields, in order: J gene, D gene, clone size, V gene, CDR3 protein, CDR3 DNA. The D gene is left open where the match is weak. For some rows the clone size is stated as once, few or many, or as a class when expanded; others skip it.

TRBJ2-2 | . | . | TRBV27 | CASSLGYLTGELFF | TGTGCCAGCAGTTTGGGCTACTTGACCGGGGAGCTGTTTTTT
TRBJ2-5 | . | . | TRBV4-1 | CASSLGMGGAGIQYF | TGCGCCAGCAGCCTCGGGATGGGAGGCGCGGGAATCCAGTACTTC
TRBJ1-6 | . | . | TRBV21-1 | CARTIRDSYNSPLHF | TGTGCCAGAACCATCCGAGACAGTTATAATTCACCCCTCCACTTT
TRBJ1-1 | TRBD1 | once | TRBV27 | CASSFYQGAQTEAFF | TGTGCCAGCAGTTTCTACCAGGGGGCGCAGACTGAAGCTTTCTTT
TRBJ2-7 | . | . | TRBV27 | CASSLRWASEQYF | TGTGCCAGCAGTTTAAGATGGGCCTCCGAGCAGTACTTC
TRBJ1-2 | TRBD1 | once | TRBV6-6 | CASSYEGAVYGYTF | TGTGCCAGCAGTTACGAGGGGGCTGTCTACGGCTACACCTTC
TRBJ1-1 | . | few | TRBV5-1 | CASSSVGTEAFF | TGCGCCAGCAGCTCGGTCGGGACTGAAGCTTTCTTT
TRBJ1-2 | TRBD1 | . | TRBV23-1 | CASSQTQGLYGYTF | TGCGCCAGCAGTCAGACACAGGGGCTCTATGGCTACACCTTC
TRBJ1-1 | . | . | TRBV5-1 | CASSEGAGAFF | TGCGCCAGCAGCGAGGGAGCCGGAGCTTTCTTT
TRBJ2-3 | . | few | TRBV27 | CASGIQGLGRDTQYF | TGTGCCAGCGGCATTCAGGGGCTTGGGCGGGATACGCAGTATTTT
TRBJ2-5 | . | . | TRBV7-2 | CASSLEPKETQYF | TGTGCCAGCAGCTTAGAACCTAAGGAGACCCAGTACTTC
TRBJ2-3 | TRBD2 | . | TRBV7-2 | CASSLAASGGTDTQYF | TGTGCCAGCAGCTTAGCGGCTAGCGGGGGCACAGATACGCAGTATTTT
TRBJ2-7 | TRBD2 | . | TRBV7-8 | CASSPWTSGSSHEQYF | TGTGCCAGCAGCCCCTGGACTAGCGGGAGCTCCCACGAGCAGTACTTC